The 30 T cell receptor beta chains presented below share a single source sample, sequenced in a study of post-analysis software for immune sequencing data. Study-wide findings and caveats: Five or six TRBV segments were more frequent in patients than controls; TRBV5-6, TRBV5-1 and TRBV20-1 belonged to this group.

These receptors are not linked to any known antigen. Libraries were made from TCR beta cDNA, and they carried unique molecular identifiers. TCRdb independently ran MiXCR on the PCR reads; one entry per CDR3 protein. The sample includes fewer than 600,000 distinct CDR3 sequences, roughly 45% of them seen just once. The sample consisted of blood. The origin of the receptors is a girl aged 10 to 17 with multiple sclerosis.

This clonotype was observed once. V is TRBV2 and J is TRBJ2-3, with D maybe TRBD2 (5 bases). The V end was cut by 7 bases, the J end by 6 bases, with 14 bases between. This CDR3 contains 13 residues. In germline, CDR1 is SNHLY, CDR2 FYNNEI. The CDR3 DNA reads TGTGCCAGCACGGCGGTCAGGAGGGATACGCAGTATTTT. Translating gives CASTAVRRDTQYF.

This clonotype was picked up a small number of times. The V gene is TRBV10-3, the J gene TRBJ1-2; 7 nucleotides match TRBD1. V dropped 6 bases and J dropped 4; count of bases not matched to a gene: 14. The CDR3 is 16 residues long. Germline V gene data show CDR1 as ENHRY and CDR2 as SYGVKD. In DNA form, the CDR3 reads TGTGCCATCAGCTTACTAGGACAGGTTGCTGGCTATGGCTACACCTTC. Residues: CAISLLGQVAGYGYTF.

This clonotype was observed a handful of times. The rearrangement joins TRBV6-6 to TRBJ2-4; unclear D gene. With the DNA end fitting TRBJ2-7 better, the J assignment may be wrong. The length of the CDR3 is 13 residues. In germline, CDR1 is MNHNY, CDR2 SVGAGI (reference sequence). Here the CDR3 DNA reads TGTGCCAGCACCGCTCAGGAAGTATACGAGCAGTACTTC. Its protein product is CASTAQEVYEQYF.

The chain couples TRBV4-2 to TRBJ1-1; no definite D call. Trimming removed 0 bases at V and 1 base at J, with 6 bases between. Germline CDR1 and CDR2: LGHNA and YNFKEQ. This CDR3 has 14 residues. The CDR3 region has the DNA TGTGCCAGCAGCCAAGAGGCGGGGAACACTGAAGCTTTCTTT. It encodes CASSQEAGNTEAFF.

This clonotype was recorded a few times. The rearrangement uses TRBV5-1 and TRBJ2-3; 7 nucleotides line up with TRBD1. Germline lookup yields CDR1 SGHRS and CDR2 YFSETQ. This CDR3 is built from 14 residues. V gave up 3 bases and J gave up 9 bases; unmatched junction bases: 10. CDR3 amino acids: CASSSGTAPVTQYF. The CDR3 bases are TGCGCCAGCAGCTCTGGGACAGCCCCGGTCACGCAGTATTTT.

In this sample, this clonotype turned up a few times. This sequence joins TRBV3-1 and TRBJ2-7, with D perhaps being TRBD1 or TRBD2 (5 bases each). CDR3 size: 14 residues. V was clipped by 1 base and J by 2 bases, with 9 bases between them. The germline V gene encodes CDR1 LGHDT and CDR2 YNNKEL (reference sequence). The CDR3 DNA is TGTGCCAGCAGCCAAGGCTCGGGACCCTACGAGCAGTACTTC. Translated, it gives CASSQGSGPYEQYF.

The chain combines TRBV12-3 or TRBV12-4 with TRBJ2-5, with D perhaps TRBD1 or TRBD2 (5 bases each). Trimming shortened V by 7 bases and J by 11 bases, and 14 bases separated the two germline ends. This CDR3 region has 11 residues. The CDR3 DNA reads TGTGCCAGCAATGGGGCGGGTGAGCAGTACTTC. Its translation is CASNGAGEQYF.

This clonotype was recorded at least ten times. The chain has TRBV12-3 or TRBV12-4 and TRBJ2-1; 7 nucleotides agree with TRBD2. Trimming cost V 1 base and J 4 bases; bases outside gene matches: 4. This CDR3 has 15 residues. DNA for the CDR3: TGTGCCAGCAGTTTAGGGCTAGCGGAATACAATGAGCAGTTCTTC. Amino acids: CASSLGLAEYNEQFF.

The chain's CDR3 is CASSLGSRTSAYSYEQYF. DNA of the CDR3: TGCGCCAGCAGCTTGGGGTCGAGGACGAGCGCCTACTCCTACGAGCAGTACTTC. V is TRBV5-1 and J is TRBJ2-7; D is unresolved. Between the trimmed V and J ends, which lost 0 bases and 0 bases, there was a span of 19 bases. The V gene's germline CDR1 is SGHRS and CDR2 YFSETQ. The CDR3 runs 18 residues.

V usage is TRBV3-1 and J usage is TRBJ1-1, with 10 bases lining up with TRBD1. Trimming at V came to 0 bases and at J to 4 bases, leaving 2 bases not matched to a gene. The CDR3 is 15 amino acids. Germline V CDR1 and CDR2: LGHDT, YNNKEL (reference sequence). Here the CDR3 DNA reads TGTGCCAGCAGCCAAGACCGGACAGGGGGCACTGAAGCTTTCTTT. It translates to CASSQDRTGGTEAFF.

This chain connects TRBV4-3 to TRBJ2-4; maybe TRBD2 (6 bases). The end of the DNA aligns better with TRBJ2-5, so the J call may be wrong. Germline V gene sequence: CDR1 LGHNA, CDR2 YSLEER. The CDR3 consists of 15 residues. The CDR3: CASSQDGGNDETQYF. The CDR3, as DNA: TGCGCCAGCAGCCAAGATGGCGGGAATGATGAGACCCAGTACTTC.

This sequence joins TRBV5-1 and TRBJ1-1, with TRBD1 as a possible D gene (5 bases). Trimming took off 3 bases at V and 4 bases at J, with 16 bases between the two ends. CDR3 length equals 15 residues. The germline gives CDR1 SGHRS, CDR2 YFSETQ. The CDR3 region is CASSWELGAGTEAFF. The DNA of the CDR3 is TGCGCCAGCAGCTGGGAGCTCGGGGCGGGCACTGAAGCTTTCTTT.

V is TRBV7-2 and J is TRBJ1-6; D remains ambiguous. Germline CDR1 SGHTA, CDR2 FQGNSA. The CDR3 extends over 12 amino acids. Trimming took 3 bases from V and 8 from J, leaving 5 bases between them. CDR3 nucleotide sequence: TGTGCCAGCAGCTTCCCGTATTCACCCCTCCACTTT. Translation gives CASSFPYSPLHF.

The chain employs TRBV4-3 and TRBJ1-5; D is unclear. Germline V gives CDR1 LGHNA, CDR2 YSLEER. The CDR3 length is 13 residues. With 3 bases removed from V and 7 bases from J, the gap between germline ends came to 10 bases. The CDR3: CASSQRVYQPQHF. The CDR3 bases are TGCGCCAGCAGCCAGCGGGTTTACCAGCCCCAGCATTTT.

This CDR3 is CASSLEGRVEQFF. For the CDR3, the DNA is TGCGCCAGCAGCTTGGAGGGTCGAGTTGAGCAGTTCTTC. The chain is built from TRBV5-1 and TRBJ2-1, with unresolved D. Trimming stripped 0 bases from V and 9 bases from J, with 10 bases between. The CDR3 covers 13 residues. Germline CDR1 and CDR2: SGHRS and YFSETQ.

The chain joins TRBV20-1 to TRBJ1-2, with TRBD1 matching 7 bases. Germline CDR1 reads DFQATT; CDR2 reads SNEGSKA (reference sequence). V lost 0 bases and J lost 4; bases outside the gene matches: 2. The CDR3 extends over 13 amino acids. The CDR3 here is CSARDDRAYGYTF. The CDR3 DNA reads TGCAGTGCTAGAGATGACAGGGCCTATGGCTACACCTTC.

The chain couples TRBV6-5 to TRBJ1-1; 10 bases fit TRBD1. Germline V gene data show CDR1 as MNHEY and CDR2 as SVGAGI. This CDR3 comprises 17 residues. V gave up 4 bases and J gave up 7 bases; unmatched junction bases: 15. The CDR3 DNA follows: TGTGCCAGCAGTTCCAGCAAGGACAGGGGGAAAGAGGATGAAGCTTTCTTT. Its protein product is CASSSSKDRGKEDEAFF.

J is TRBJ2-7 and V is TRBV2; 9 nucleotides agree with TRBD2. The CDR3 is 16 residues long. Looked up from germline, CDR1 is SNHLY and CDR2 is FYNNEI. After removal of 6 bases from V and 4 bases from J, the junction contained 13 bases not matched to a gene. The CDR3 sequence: CASRPPVREGRYEQYF. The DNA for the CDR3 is TGTGCCAGCAGGCCCCCTGTGCGGGAGGGCCGTTACGAGCAGTACTTC. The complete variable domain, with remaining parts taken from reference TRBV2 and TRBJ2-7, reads EPEVTQTPSHQVTQMGQEVILRCVPISNHLYFYWYRQILGQKVEFLVSFYNNEISEKSEIFDDQFSVERPDGSNFTLKIRSTKLEDSAMYFCASRPPVREGRYEQYFGPGTRLTVT.

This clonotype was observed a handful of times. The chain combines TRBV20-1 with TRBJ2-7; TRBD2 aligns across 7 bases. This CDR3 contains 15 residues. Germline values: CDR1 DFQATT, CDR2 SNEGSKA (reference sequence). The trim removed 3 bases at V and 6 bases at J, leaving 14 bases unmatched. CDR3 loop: CSARDLAGDKSEQYF. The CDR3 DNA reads TGCAGTGCTAGGGACCTGGCGGGGGATAAATCCGAGCAGTACTTC.

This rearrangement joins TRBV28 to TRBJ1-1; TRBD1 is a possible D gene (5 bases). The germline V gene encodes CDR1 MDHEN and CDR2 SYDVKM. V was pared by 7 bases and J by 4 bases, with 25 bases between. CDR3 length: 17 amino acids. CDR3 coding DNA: TGTGCCAGCAACAAAACACCGGGACTGACTATGAGCACTGAAGCTTTCTTT. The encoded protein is CASNKTPGLTMSTEAFF.

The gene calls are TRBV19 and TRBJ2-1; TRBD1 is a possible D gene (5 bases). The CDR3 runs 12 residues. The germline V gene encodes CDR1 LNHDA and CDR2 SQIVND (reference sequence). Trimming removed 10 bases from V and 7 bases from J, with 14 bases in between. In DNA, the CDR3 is TGTGCCACTAGGGGCGTTACAAATGAGCAGTTCTTC. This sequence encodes CATRGVTNEQFF.

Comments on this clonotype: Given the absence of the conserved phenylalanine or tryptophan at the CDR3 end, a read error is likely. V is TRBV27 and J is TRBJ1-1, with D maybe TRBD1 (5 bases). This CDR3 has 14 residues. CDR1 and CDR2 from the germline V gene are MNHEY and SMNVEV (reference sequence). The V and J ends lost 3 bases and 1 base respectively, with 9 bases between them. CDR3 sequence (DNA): TGTGCCAGCAGTTTCTTCGGGGGGAACACTGAAGCTTTCTTG. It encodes CASSFFGGNTEAFL.

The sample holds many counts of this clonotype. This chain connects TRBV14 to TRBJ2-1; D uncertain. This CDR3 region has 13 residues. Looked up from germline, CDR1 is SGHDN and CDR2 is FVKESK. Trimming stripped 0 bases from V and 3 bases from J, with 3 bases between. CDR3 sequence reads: CASSQDNYNEQFF. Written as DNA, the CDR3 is TGTGCCAGCAGCCAAGACAACTACAATGAGCAGTTCTTC. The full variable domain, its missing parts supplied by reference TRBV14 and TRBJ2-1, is EAGVTQFPSHSVIEKGQTVTLRCDPISGHDNLYWYRRVMGKEIKFLLHFVKESKQDESGMPNNRFLAERTGGTYSTLKVQPAELEDSGVYFCASSQDNYNEQFFGPGTRLTVL.

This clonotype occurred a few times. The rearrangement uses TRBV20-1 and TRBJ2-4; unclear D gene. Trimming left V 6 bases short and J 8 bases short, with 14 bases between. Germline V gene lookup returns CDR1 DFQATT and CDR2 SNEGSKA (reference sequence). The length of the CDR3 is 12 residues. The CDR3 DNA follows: TGCAGTGCCCTGGACCGAAGGGACATTCAGTACTTC. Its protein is CSALDRRDIQYF.

CDR3 residues: CSAFLGSQYF. In nucleotides, the CDR3 is TGCAGTGCTTTTTTAGGCTCCCAGTACTTC. This chain joins TRBV20-1 and TRBJ2-5, with no clear D. CDR1 DFQATT and CDR2 SNEGSKA come from the germline V gene (reference sequence). Trimming cost V 5 bases and J 9 bases, with 10 bases left between them. The CDR3 is 10 residues long.

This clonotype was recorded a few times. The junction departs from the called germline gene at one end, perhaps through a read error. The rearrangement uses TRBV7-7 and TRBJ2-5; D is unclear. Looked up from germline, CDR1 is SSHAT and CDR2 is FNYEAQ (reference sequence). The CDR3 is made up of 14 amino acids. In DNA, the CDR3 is TGTGCTAGCAGCTTAACCACAGTCCAAGAGACCCAGTACTTC. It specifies CASSLTTVQETQYF.

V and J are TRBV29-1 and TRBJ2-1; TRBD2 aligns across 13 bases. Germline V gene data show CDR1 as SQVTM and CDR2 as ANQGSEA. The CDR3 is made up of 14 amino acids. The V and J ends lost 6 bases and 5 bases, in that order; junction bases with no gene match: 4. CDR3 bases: TGCAGCGTAAGGACTAGCGGGGGAAACAATGAGCAGTTCTTC. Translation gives CSVRTSGGNNEQFF.

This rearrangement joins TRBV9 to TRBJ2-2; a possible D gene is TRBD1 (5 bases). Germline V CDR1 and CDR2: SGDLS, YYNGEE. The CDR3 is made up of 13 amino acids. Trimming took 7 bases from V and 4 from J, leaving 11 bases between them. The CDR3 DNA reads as TGTGCCAGCGAAAGGGGAATCACCGGGGAGCTGTTTTTT. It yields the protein CASERGITGELFF. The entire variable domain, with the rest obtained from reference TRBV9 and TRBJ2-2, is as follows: DSGVTQTPKHLITATGQRVTLRCSPRSGDLSVYWYQQSLDQGLQFLIQYYNGEERAKGNILERFSAQQFPDLHSELNLSSLELGDSALYFCASERGITGELFFGEGSRLTVL.

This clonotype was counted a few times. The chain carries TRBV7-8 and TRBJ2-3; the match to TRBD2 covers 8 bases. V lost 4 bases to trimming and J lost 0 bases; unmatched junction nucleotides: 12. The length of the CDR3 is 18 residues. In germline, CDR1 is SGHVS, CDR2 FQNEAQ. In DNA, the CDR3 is TGTGCCAGCAGCTCGCGTCCGGTCGGGAGGGACAGCACAGATACGCAGTATTTT. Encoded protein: CASSSRPVGRDSTDTQYF.

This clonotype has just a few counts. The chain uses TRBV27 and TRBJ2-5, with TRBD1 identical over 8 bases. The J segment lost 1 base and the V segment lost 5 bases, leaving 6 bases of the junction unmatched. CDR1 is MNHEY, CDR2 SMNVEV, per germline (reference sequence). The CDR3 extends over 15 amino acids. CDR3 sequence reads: CASSRWTGLQETQYF. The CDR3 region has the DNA TGTGCCAGCAGTAGATGGACAGGGCTCCAAGAGACCCAGTACTTC.